This T cell receptor beta chain was sequenced during a study of molecular identifiers for immune sequencing clone quantification. This clonotype was counted at least ten times. MiXCR, applied by TCRdb to the PCR reads, yields one record per CDR3 protein. Among 250,000 to 350,000 distinct CDR3 sequences listed, roughly a fifth were seen once. CDR1 MDHEN and CDR2 SYDVKM come from the germline V gene. CDR3 length: 14 residues. The trim removed 10 bases at V and 5 bases at J, leaving 7 bases unmatched. The sequencing input was naive CD8+ T cells from blood, with Jurkat cell RNA spiked in. Subset defined: FACS-sorted CD8+CD4-CCR7+CD45RA+ naive T cells. This TCR was recovered from a human donor in good health. Some libraries in this study had Jurkat cell RNA spiked in. This chain uses TRBV28 with TRBJ2-1, with 11 positions matching TRBD2. The CDR3 protein is CATLTSGGHNEQFF. The CDR3 DNA sequence: TGTGCCACCCTTACTAGCGGGGGACACAATGAGCAGTTCTTC.